Listed here are 22 T cell receptor beta chains from one sample, sequenced in a study of CD8 T cells in ankylosing spondylitis. TCRdb re-called the 5' RACE reads through MiXCR, storing one row per CDR3 protein. Of nearly 350,000 distinct CDR3 sequences listed, roughly 14% were seen once; the top ten hold 0.95% to 1.4%. The specimen was blood, either unsorted or a sorted T cell fraction (not recorded which). The receptors come from a male donor with ankylosing spondylitis or in good health (not recorded which).

V gene TRBV5-1 combines with J gene TRBJ2-2; 7 bases align to TRBD1. Germline-derived CDR1 and CDR2 are SGHRS and YFSETQ. There are 16 residues in the CDR3. Unmatched junction bases numbered 4, after V lost 2 bases and J lost 0 bases. The CDR3 DNA sequence: TGCGCCAGCAGCTTCACAGGGGCGCCGAACACCGGGGAGCTGTTTTTT. It translates to CASSFTGAPNTGELFF.

There are many counts of this clonotype. V usage is TRBV7-9 and J usage is TRBJ1-1, with D unclear. Germline V CDR1 and CDR2: SEHNR, FQNEAQ (reference sequence). V was cut by 5 bases and J by 0 bases, with 13 bases left in between. The length of the CDR3 is 15 residues. CDR3 bases: TGTGCCAGCAGCCAAAGGATAGGGATGAACACTGAAGCTTTCTTT. It specifies CASSQRIGMNTEAFF.

This clonotype has just a few counts. This chain connects TRBV5-1 to TRBJ2-5; possibly TRBD1 or TRBD2 for D (5 bases each). The V end was cut by 5 bases, the J end by 5 bases, with 22 bases between. CDR1 is SGHRS, CDR2 YFSETQ, per germline. CDR3 length equals 16 residues. This chain's CDR3 is CASSLEVGRVGETQYF. DNA for the CDR3: TGCGCCAGCAGTCTGGAGGTGGGACGGGTTGGGGAGACCCAGTACTTC.

This chain connects TRBV12-3 or TRBV12-4 to TRBJ2-7, with TRBD2 matching 12 bases. After removal of 2 bases from V and 7 bases from J, the junction contained 9 bases not matched to a gene. This CDR3 is built from 16 residues. The CDR3 DNA sequence: TGTGCCAGCAGTTTATTCCTAGCGGGGGGGTCAAGGGAGCAGTACTTC. Translation: CASSLFLAGGSREQYF.

The chain employs TRBV9 and TRBJ2-7; 15 positions match TRBD2. The CDR3 consists of 17 residues. Looked up from germline, CDR1 is SGDLS and CDR2 is YYNGEE. The ends lost 4 bases at V and 3 bases at J; junction bases unmatched: 8. CDR3 loop: CASSPGLAGGPSYEQYF. CDR3 bases: TGTGCCAGCAGCCCCGGACTAGCGGGAGGGCCCAGCTACGAGCAGTACTTC.

The table lists this clonotype with many counts. The chain links TRBV12-3 or TRBV12-4 to TRBJ1-5, with TRBD1 as a possible D gene (6 bases). V was pared by 1 base and J by 9 bases, with 16 bases between. The CDR3 has 15 residues. Here the CDR3 reads CASSLGTDIIRPQHF. Written as DNA, the CDR3 is TGTGCCAGCAGTTTAGGGACAGACATCATTCGGCCCCAGCATTTT.

This clonotype was observed a few times. A read error may produce the germline difference seen at one junction end. J is TRBJ2-2 and V is TRBV5-1; weak D call: TRBD1 (5 bases). Germline V gene data show CDR1 as SGHRS and CDR2 as YFSETQ. The length of the CDR3 is 16 residues. CDR3 sequence: CASRLDGGQNTGELFF. Written as DNA, the CDR3 is TGCGCCAGCAGATTGGATGGCGGACAGAACACCGGGGAGCTGTTTTTT.

The CDR3 sequence: CASSLGLKEKLFF. The CDR3 nucleotides are TGCGCCAGCAGCTTGGGTCTTAAAGAAAAACTGTTTTTT. This chain links TRBV4-1 with TRBJ1-4; unclear D gene. V dropped 5 bases and J dropped 8 bases, with 12 bases sitting between them. Germline loops: CDR1 MGHRA, CDR2 YSYEKL. The CDR3 runs 13 residues.

This clonotype was seen ten or more times. The chain carries TRBV7-2 and TRBJ1-2; D call uncertain. Germline lookup yields CDR1 SGHTA and CDR2 FQGNSA. V lost 8 bases and J lost 0, with 13 bases in between. The CDR3 runs to 14 residues. The CDR3 protein is CASWTGRANYGYTF. CDR3 DNA: TGTGCCAGCTGGACGGGGAGAGCTAACTATGGCTACACCTTC.

This clonotype was observed a few times. V is TRBV11-2 and J is TRBJ2-1; D ambiguous. Germline CDR1 and CDR2: SGHAT and FQNNGV. V was pared by 6 bases and J by 7 bases, with 4 bases between. This CDR3 region has 10 residues. The CDR3 sequence is CASSSNEQFF. CDR3 DNA sequence: TGTGCCAGCAGTTCAAATGAGCAGTTCTTC.

The chain carries TRBV5-6 and TRBJ2-3; D remains ambiguous. CDR1 and CDR2 from the germline V gene are SGHDT and YYEEEE. CDR3 length: 15 residues. Between the trimmed V and J ends, which lost 0 bases and 2 bases, there was a span of 10 bases. CDR3 coding DNA: TGTGCCAGCAGCTTGGTGGGCAGTATCACAGATACGCAGTATTTT. Translated: CASSLVGSITDTQYF.

There are a few counts of this clonotype. The chain has TRBV10-3 and TRBJ2-1; TRBD2 might be the D (5 bases). CDR1 is ENHRY, CDR2 SYGVKD, per germline. V lost 3 bases and J lost 4, with 10 bases in between. The CDR3 totals 14 residues. CDR3: CAISEGTGYNEQFF. CDR3 in DNA: TGTGCCATCAGTGAAGGAACGGGGTACAATGAGCAGTTCTTC.

This clonotype was detected only a few times. The chain joins TRBV19 to TRBJ1-5; TRBD1 is a possible D gene (6 bases). Trimming pared 5 bases from V and 0 bases from J, leaving 11 bases between. The CDR3 is made up of 15 amino acids. Germline V gives CDR1 LNHDA, CDR2 SQIVND (reference sequence). The CDR3 region is CASSGQTGSNQPQHF. The CDR3 DNA follows: TGTGCCAGTAGTGGGCAGACAGGTAGCAATCAGCCCCAGCATTTT.

This clonotype turned up a few times. The V and J genes are TRBV6-2 or TRBV6-3 and TRBJ1-2, with D uncertain. This CDR3 contains 16 residues. Trimming left V 6 bases short and J 8 bases short, with 25 bases between. Germline CDR1 reads MNHEY; CDR2 reads SVGEGT. The CDR3 sequence is CASSRNTGSTRGGYTF. The CDR3 nucleotides are TGTGCCAGCAGCCGAAATACCGGGTCGACTCGAGGGGGCTACACCTTC.

This clonotype showed up many times. The chain carries TRBV2 and TRBJ1-5; D gene ambiguous. In germline, CDR1 is SNHLY, CDR2 FYNNEI. Trimming took 7 bases from V and 4 from J, leaving 11 bases between them. CDR3 length: 13 residues. Here the CDR3 DNA reads TGTGCCAGCACCGCAGATCGTAATCAGCCCCAGCATTTT. Amino acids: CASTADRNQPQHF.

This clonotype was found a few times. J is TRBJ1-5 and V is TRBV12-3 or TRBV12-4, with a tentative D call TRBD1 (5 bases). The CDR3 spans 13 residues. V lost 5 bases, J lost 6 bases, and 11 bases lay in between. CDR3: CASSAGSSQPQHF. CDR3 in DNA: TGTGCCAGCAGTGCAGGGTCTAGTCAGCCCCAGCATTTT.

This clonotype occurred a few times. V and J are TRBV25-1 and TRBJ1-2; no reliable D call. Germline V gene sequence: CDR1 MGHDK, CDR2 SYGVNS. The ends were cut back, 4 bases at V and 7 bases at J, with 16 bases in the middle. This CDR3 spans 14 amino acids. DNA for the CDR3: TGTGCCAGCAGTGGTTGGGGAATTGGCTCTGGCTACACCTTC. Amino acids: CASSGWGIGSGYTF.

The rearrangement links TRBV20-1 to TRBJ1-4, with D possibly matching TRBD1 (6 bases). The CDR3 spans 14 residues. Trimming took 2 bases from V and 8 from J, leaving 15 bases between them. The germline gives CDR1 DFQATT, CDR2 SNEGSKA (reference sequence). This chain's CDR3 is CSARLAGAGEKLFF. The CDR3 nucleotides are TGCAGTGCTAGATTGGCAGGGGCGGGGGAAAAACTGTTTTTT.

This chain joins TRBV18 and TRBJ1-6; a possible D gene is TRBD1 (5 bases). Germline CDR1 and CDR2: KGHSH and LQKENI. Trimming removed 2 bases from V and 5 bases from J, with 7 bases in between. The CDR3 consists of 14 residues. The CDR3 loop is CASSPRGNNSPLHF. The CDR3 coding sequence is TGTGCCAGCTCACCAAGGGGAAATAATTCACCCCTCCACTTT.

The rearrangement uses TRBV5-1 and TRBJ2-7, with 10 bases matching TRBD1. CDR1 and CDR2 (germline): SGHRS, YFSETQ. V lost 6 bases to trimming and J lost 2 bases; unmatched junction nucleotides: 8. This CDR3 comprises 15 residues. Here the CDR3 reads CASMNPGTGAYEQYF. The CDR3 region has the DNA TGCGCCAGCATGAACCCTGGGACAGGGGCCTACGAGCAGTACTTC. The full variable domain, in which reference TRBV5-1 and TRBJ2-7 provide the parts outside the CDR3, is KAGVTQTPRYLIKTRGQQVTLSCSPISGHRSVSWYQQTPGQGLQFLFEYFSETQRNKGNFPGRFSGRQFSNSRSEMNVSTLELGDSALYLCASMNPGTGAYEQYFGPGTRLTVT.

This clonotype turned up a few times. The rearrangement links TRBV7-2 to TRBJ2-1; tentatively, D is TRBD2 (5 bases). V was clipped by 2 bases and J by 3 bases, with 14 bases between them. Germline lookup yields CDR1 SGHTA and CDR2 FQGNSA. This CDR3 region has 16 residues. Written as DNA, the CDR3 is TGTGCCAGCAGCTTAACCTTGTTAGCGAGCTACAATGAGCAGTTCTTC. It is translated as CASSLTLLASYNEQFF. Based on the CDR3 plus reference TRBV7-2 and TRBJ2-1, the full variable domain is GAGVSQSPSNKVTEKGKDVELRCDPISGHTALYWYRQSLGQGLEFLIYFQGNSAPDKSGLPSDRFSAERTGGSVSTLTIQRTQQEDSAVYLCASSLTLLASYNEQFFGPGTRLTVL.

V usage is TRBV3-1 and J usage is TRBJ2-7; TRBD2 might be the D (6 bases). The germline V gene encodes CDR1 LGHDT and CDR2 YNNKEL (reference sequence). CDR3 length equals 12 residues. The V end was cut by 3 bases, the J end by 8 bases, with 11 bases between. The CDR3 here is CASSQEGVKQYF. In DNA form, the CDR3 reads TGTGCCAGCAGCCAGGAGGGTGTAAAGCAGTACTTC.